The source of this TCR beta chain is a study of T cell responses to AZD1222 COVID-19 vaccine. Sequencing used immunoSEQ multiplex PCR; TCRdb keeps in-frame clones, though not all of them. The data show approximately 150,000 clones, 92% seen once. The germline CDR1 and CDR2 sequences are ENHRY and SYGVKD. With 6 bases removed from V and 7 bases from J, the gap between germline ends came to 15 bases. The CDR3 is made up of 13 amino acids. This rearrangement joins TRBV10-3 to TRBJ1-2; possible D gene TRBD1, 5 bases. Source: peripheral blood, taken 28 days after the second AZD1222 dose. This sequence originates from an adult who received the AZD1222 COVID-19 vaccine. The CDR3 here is CAIRGRREGGYTF. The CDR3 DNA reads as TGTGCCATCAGGGGACGGAGAGAGGGTGGCTACACCTTC.